Listed below are T cell receptor beta chains from one sample, sequenced in a study of blood T cell repertoires in COVID-19. Clones were read by immunoSEQ multiplex PCR, and TCRdb kept only the in-frame ones, dropping some. The sample has a few hundred thousand clones, around 86% seen once. The material sequenced was peripheral blood. These receptors were collected from a woman aged 60-75 years with COVID-19, enrolled during active disease. Each CDR3 is given with its conserved first and last residue. Fields, in order: V gene, D gene, clone size, J gene, CDR3 protein, CDR3 DNA. A D gene is named only where the DNA matches it firmly. Only part of the rows carry a size: once, few, many, or a class if the clone is expanded.

v_gene: TRBV24-1; d_gene: -; abundance: few; j_gene: TRBJ2-1; CDR3aa: CATSVLDEQFF; CDR3nt: TGTGCCACCAGTGTTCTAGATGAGCAGTTCTTC
v_gene: TRBV11-2; d_gene: TRBD1; abundance: -; j_gene: TRBJ1-1; CDR3aa: CASSTRTGGDTEAFF; CDR3nt: TGTGCCAGCAGCACCCGGACAGGGGGGGACACTGAAGCTTTCTTT
v_gene: TRBV7-9; d_gene: -; abundance: -; j_gene: TRBJ2-3; CDR3aa: CASSPRVGTDTQYF; CDR3nt: TGTGCCAGCAGCCCAAGAGTGGGCACAGATACGCAGTATTTT
v_gene: TRBV18; d_gene: -; abundance: -; j_gene: TRBJ1-1; CDR3aa: CASSPQGMDTEAFF; CDR3nt: TGTGCCAGCTCACCGCAGGGTATGGACACTGAAGCTTTCTTT
v_gene: TRBV5-1; d_gene: -; abundance: -; j_gene: TRBJ1-1; CDR3aa: CASKTPRDTEAFF; CDR3nt: TGCGCCAGCAAGACTCCGCGGGACACTGAAGCTTTCTTT
v_gene: TRBV4-2; d_gene: TRBD1; abundance: -; j_gene: TRBJ2-1; CDR3aa: CASSQGGTGSYEQFF; CDR3nt: TGTGCCAGCAGCCAAGGAGGGACAGGTTCGTATGAGCAGTTCTTC
v_gene: TRBV19; d_gene: -; abundance: -; j_gene: TRBJ2-1; CDR3aa: CASVHKDSSNEQFF; CDR3nt: TGTGCCAGTGTCCACAAGGACAGTTCGAATGAGCAGTTCTTC
v_gene: TRBV29-1; d_gene: TRBD2; abundance: -; j_gene: TRBJ2-7; CDR3aa: CSTCRLAGVDRVYEQYF; CDR3nt: TGCAGCACATGCCGACTAGCGGGAGTTGATCGGGTATACGAGCAGTACTTC
v_gene: TRBV27; d_gene: -; abundance: few; j_gene: TRBJ2-3; CDR3aa: CASRTFLRATDTQYF; CDR3nt: TGTGCCAGCAGGACATTCCTCAGGGCCACAGATACGCAGTATTTT
v_gene: TRBV5-1; d_gene: TRBD2; abundance: -; j_gene: TRBJ2-1; CDR3aa: CASSLASGRALGEQFF; CDR3nt: TGCGCCAGCAGCTTGGCCAGCGGGAGGGCCCTTGGTGAGCAGTTCTTC
v_gene: TRBV7-2; d_gene: TRBD1; abundance: -; j_gene: TRBJ1-4; CDR3aa: CASSRRDSEKLFF; CDR3nt: TGTGCCAGCAGCCGCCGGGACAGTGAAAAACTGTTTTTT
v_gene: TRBV3-1/TRBV3-2; d_gene: TRBD2; abundance: -; j_gene: TRBJ2-5; CDR3aa: CASSPTPLVAGVETQYF; CDR3nt: TGTGCCAGCAGCCCTACCCCGTTGGTAGCGGGAGTTGAGACCCAGTACTTC
v_gene: TRBV20-1; d_gene: -; abundance: -; j_gene: TRBJ1-1; CDR3aa: CTQNTEAFF; CDR3nt: TGCACCCAGAACACTGAAGCTTTCTTT
v_gene: TRBV30; d_gene: TRBD1; abundance: -; j_gene: TRBJ1-5; CDR3aa: CAWSVAGQRNQPQHF; CDR3nt: TGTGCCTGGAGTGTTGCGGGACAGCGCAATCAGCCCCAGCATTTT
v_gene: TRBV5-4; d_gene: -; abundance: once; j_gene: TRBJ2-7; CDR3aa: CASSLAGPYEQYF; CDR3nt: TGTGCCAGCAGCTTGGCAGGGCCCTACGAGCAGTACTTC
v_gene: TRBV6-6; d_gene: TRBD2; abundance: once; j_gene: TRBJ2-1; CDR3aa: CASTLAGAYNEQFF; CDR3nt: TGTGCCAGCACCCTAGCGGGGGCCTACAATGAGCAGTTCTTC
v_gene: TRBV6-1; d_gene: -; abundance: -; j_gene: TRBJ2-2; CDR3aa: CASSEELHRELFF; CDR3nt: TGTGCCAGCAGTGAAGAACTCCATCGGGAGCTGTTTTTT
v_gene: TRBV10-3; d_gene: -; abundance: -; j_gene: TRBJ1-2; CDR3aa: CAISRQTPGGYTF; CDR3nt: TGTGCCATCAGTAGACAGACCCCCGGTGGCTACACCTTC
v_gene: TRBV7-8; d_gene: TRBD1; abundance: -; j_gene: TRBJ1-6; CDR3aa: CASSLRDRYLSSYNSPLHF; CDR3nt: TGTGCCAGCAGCTTAAGGGACAGATATTTAAGCTCCTATAATTCACCCCTCCACTTT
v_gene: TRBV5-6; d_gene: TRBD1; abundance: -; j_gene: TRBJ1-2; CDR3aa: CASSSDRHYGYTF; CDR3nt: TGTGCCAGCAGCTCGGACAGGCACTATGGCTACACCTTC
v_gene: TRBV5-1; d_gene: TRBD2; abundance: -; j_gene: TRBJ2-1; CDR3aa: CASSLALAGINEQFF; CDR3nt: TGCGCCAGCAGCTTGGCCCTAGCGGGTATCAATGAGCAGTTCTTC
v_gene: TRBV6-2/TRBV6-3; d_gene: -; abundance: -; j_gene: TRBJ1-2; CDR3aa: CASSPLPLYTF; CDR3nt: TGTGCCAGCAGCCCCCTCCCCCTCTACACCTTC
v_gene: TRBV5-1; d_gene: -; abundance: once; j_gene: TRBJ2-5; CDR3aa: CASSFRPVSEETQYF; CDR3nt: TGCGCCAGCAGCTTCCGACCCGTTAGCGAAGAGACCCAGTACTTC
v_gene: TRBV5-1; d_gene: TRBD2; abundance: -; j_gene: TRBJ2-1; CDR3aa: CASSLAGGAHNEQFF; CDR3nt: TGCGCCAGCAGCTTGGCCGGGGGGGCTCACAATGAGCAGTTCTTC
v_gene: TRBV13; d_gene: -; abundance: -; j_gene: TRBJ1-2; CDR3aa: CASSLAGRNNYGYTF; CDR3nt: TGTGCCAGCAGCTTAGCTGGCAGGAATAACTATGGCTACACCTTC
v_gene: TRBV9; d_gene: -; abundance: -; j_gene: TRBJ1-2; CDR3aa: CASTPGGDYGYTF; CDR3nt: TGTGCCAGCACCCCCGGCGGGGACTATGGCTACACCTTC
v_gene: TRBV6-5; d_gene: -; abundance: -; j_gene: TRBJ1-6; CDR3aa: CASRAGRGNSPLHF; CDR3nt: TGTGCCAGCAGGGCGGGGCGTGGCAATTCACCCCTCCACTTT
v_gene: TRBV10-2; d_gene: -; abundance: -; j_gene: TRBJ2-7; CDR3aa: CASSAAREYEQYF; CDR3nt: TGCGCCAGCAGTGCGGCCAGGGAATACGAGCAGTACTTC
v_gene: TRBV7-8; d_gene: -; abundance: -; j_gene: TRBJ1-5; CDR3aa: CASSQTQGSQPQHF; CDR3nt: TGTGCCAGCAGCCAGACCCAGGGGAGCCAGCCCCAGCATTTT
v_gene: TRBV6-5; d_gene: -; abundance: -; j_gene: TRBJ2-3; CDR3aa: CASKTGDVPTDTQYF; CDR3nt: TGTGCCAGCAAAACGGGAGACGTCCCAACAGATACGCAGTATTTT
v_gene: TRBV14; d_gene: TRBD1; abundance: once; j_gene: TRBJ1-6; CDR3aa: CASSRQGGRNSPLHF; CDR3nt: TGTGCCAGCAGCCGGCAGGGGGGTCGGAATTCACCCCTCCACTTT
v_gene: TRBV28; d_gene: TRBD1; abundance: -; j_gene: TRBJ1-1; CDR3aa: CASITTRGPTEAFF; CDR3nt: TGTGCCAGCATCACAACCAGGGGGCCCACTGAAGCTTTCTTT
v_gene: TRBV11-2; d_gene: -; abundance: once; j_gene: TRBJ1-1; CDR3aa: CASGPMNTEAFF; CDR3nt: TGTGCCAGCGGGCCCATGAACACTGAAGCTTTCTTT
v_gene: TRBV27; d_gene: -; abundance: once; j_gene: TRBJ2-2; CDR3aa: CASSPTGELFF; CDR3nt: TGTGCCAGCAGTCCGACCGGGGAGCTGTTTTTT
v_gene: TRBV5-4; d_gene: TRBD2; abundance: -; j_gene: TRBJ2-5; CDR3aa: CASSTPRGEETQYF; CDR3nt: TGTGCCAGCAGCACCCCCCGGGGGGAAGAGACCCAGTACTTC
v_gene: TRBV24-1; d_gene: -; abundance: -; j_gene: TRBJ2-3; CDR3aa: CATSETSTDTQYF; CDR3nt: TGTGCCACCAGTGAAACAAGCACAGATACGCAGTATTTT
v_gene: TRBV19; d_gene: TRBD1; abundance: -; j_gene: TRBJ1-5; CDR3aa: CASSITSRDRNGQPQHF; CDR3nt: TGTGCCAGTAGTATAACAAGCCGGGACAGGAATGGGCAGCCCCAGCATTTT
v_gene: TRBV28; d_gene: TRBD1; abundance: -; j_gene: TRBJ2-1; CDR3aa: CASSQILGQGSYNEQFF; CDR3nt: TGTGCCAGCAGCCAGATCCTCGGACAGGGCTCCTACAATGAGCAGTTCTTC
v_gene: TRBV10-2; d_gene: -; abundance: -; j_gene: TRBJ1-1; CDR3aa: CASSAGGGGEGTEAFF; CDR3nt: TGCGCCAGCAGTGCGGGTGGTGGGGGGGAAGGCACTGAAGCTTTCTTT
v_gene: TRBV5-4; d_gene: -; abundance: -; j_gene: TRBJ2-5; CDR3aa: CASSLRQGLSQETQYF; CDR3nt: TGTGCCAGCAGCTTAAGGCAGGGGCTGTCCCAAGAGACCCAGTACTTC
v_gene: TRBV28; d_gene: -; abundance: once; j_gene: TRBJ2-1; CDR3aa: CASSILADNEQFF; CDR3nt: TGTGCCAGCAGTATCTTAGCAGACAATGAGCAGTTCTTC
v_gene: TRBV5-1; d_gene: -; abundance: -; j_gene: TRBJ2-5; CDR3aa: CASSLVGRETQYF; CDR3nt: TGCGCCAGCAGCTTGGTTGGCAGGGAGACCCAGTACTTC
v_gene: TRBV4-2; d_gene: -; abundance: -; j_gene: TRBJ2-1; CDR3aa: CASSRLGQSSYNEQFF; CDR3nt: TGTGCCAGCAGCAGACTCGGCCAAAGCTCCTACAATGAGCAGTTCTTC
v_gene: TRBV3-1/TRBV3-2; d_gene: TRBD2; abundance: -; j_gene: TRBJ2-2; CDR3aa: CASSQDRAGGLHGELFF; CDR3nt: TGTGCCAGCAGCCAAGATCGAGCGGGAGGCTTGCACGGGGAGCTGTTTTTT
v_gene: TRBV6-6; d_gene: -; abundance: -; j_gene: TRBJ2-7; CDR3aa: CASSRSSYEQYF; CDR3nt: TGTGCCAGCTCGAGGAGCTCCTACGAGCAGTACTTC
v_gene: TRBV29-1; d_gene: TRBD2; abundance: once; j_gene: TRBJ2-7; CDR3aa: CSVVGREAYEQYF; CDR3nt: TGCAGCGTTGTTGGTCGGGAGGCCTACGAGCAGTACTTC
v_gene: TRBV4-1; d_gene: -; abundance: -; j_gene: TRBJ2-5; CDR3aa: CASSQEDRRGTQYF; CDR3nt: TGCGCCAGCAGCCAAGAGGACCGACGGGGGACCCAGTACTTC